This TCR beta chain was sequenced during a study of T cell responses to AZD1222 COVID-19 vaccine (dated by TCRdb to the early 2020s). With regard to the full study: A total of 233 trial participants underwent TCR sequencing, of whom some 210 received two doses of AZD1222 and 26 received two doses of the MenACWY control vaccine. Trial participants were enrolled into age subgroups of 18-55, 56-69 and 70-plus years, which contained 148, 28 and 57 TCR-sequenced participants, respectively.

This clone was seen only a few times. Its specific antigen is unknown. The record has no base qualities; no much larger clone is one base away. The sample's time point label, in plain terms: about 28 days (+/-7) after the second vaccine dose. AZD1222 recipients given second doses at about 4 weeks or at about 12 weeks were pooled, since spike-specific TCR depth and breadth were not found to differ between the two schedules. Vaccinee samples came from UK trials COV001 and COV002, including a single-blind randomized controlled phase 2/3 trial of AZD1222 (ChAdOx1 nCoV-19) in healthy adults. For TCRbeta chain sequencing, PBMC samples were collected from trial participants at day 0 and at day 28 after the second dose. The CDR3 has 15 amino acids, counting the end cysteine and phenylalanine. Of all the DNA, just the CDR3 is kept, 45 bases in frame from base 1. The germline V gene (reference sequence) gives CDR1 as LGHDT and CDR2 as YNNKEL. The V end loses 1 base and the J end loses 3 bases, and a stretch of 10 bases separates them.

The CDR3 regions of human TCRbeta chains were analyzed by immunosequencing. The authors processed their data as follows. TCRs in the repertoires were matched against a reference library of SARS-CoV-2-specific TCRs that had been generated with the MIRA antigen-specificity platform. Breadth meant the fraction of unique TCRs that were SARS-CoV-2-associated, whereas depth meant the fraction of total T cells that were SARS-CoV-2-associated. Using the MIRA data, every spike-specific TCR was mapped to the spike region that the TCR reacted to and assigned to either a CD4 or a CD8 class. Log10-transformed breadth and depth values were compared by one-way ANOVA with Sidak's multiple comparisons tests. TCRdb's version of the immuneACCESS table is confined to in-frame rearrangements and falls short of the full clone set. An unresolved V gene accounts for under half of the shortfall where checked; the remainder is of unknown origin. The D gene and trimming were derived from the DNA, and the V and J assignments and clone size from that table. This sample comprises approximately 130,000 clones, 88% of them detected only once. The top ten constitute over 5% of the sample.

What the work shows at the level of the full study, not this receptor alone: Reportedly, close to half of the unique spike-specific TCRs recognized epitopes lying outside the regions that are mutated in the B.1.351 and B.1.1.7 variants. Only 5 to 7 AZD1222 recipients were SARS-CoV-2 seropositive at baseline, limiting conclusions about previously exposed vaccinees. CD4 TCRs associated with the vaccine covered the entire spike protein, and the dominant responses were in regions 160-218 and 743-854. Participants were mostly white British and included more females than males, and it was suggested by the authors that clonal diversity may have been underestimated. In the small 56-69-year group, the increase in depth fell short of significance, most likely because of low power. After two AZD1222 doses, both the breadth and the depth of spike-specific TCRs were significantly higher than at day 0 and than in MenACWY recipients. Because no day 14 peak-response samples were available, the repertoires could be characterized only after the peak T cell response.

The specimen was peripheral blood, collected 28 days after the second AZD1222 dose. This TCR came from an adult who received the AZD1222 COVID-19 vaccine. The chain was built from TRBV3-1 (or the pseudogene TRBV3-2) and TRBJ2-1, with a tentative D gene TRBD2 over 6 matching bases. The CDR3 here reads CASSQGASDYNEQFF. The nucleotide sequence reads as follows: TGTGCCAGCAGCCAAGGCGCTAGCGACTACAATGAGCAGTTCTTC.